The clone carrying this T cell receptor beta chain was recorded a few times. A library of TCRbeta sequences, prepared with unique molecular identifiers, was generated. TCRdb re-analysed the PCR reads in MiXCR, keeping a single row per CDR3 protein. Of about 500,000 distinct CDR3 sequences listed, roughly 33% are singletons. V lost 5 bases to trimming and J lost 10 bases, with 12 bases between them. There are 12 residues in the CDR3. Germline V lookup: CDR1 MNHEY, CDR2 SVGEGT. This sample is part of a study of T-cell reconstitution after alpha-beta-depleted transplantation in children. The rearrangement links TRBV6-2 or TRBV6-3 to TRBJ2-1; D is possibly TRBD2 (6 bases). The sequencing used PBMCs from the stem cell graft donor, collected from the stem cell graft. This receptor was taken from a human donor who donated a stem cell graft to a child with aplastic anemia. The CDR3 sequence is CASSPQGGEQFF. The CDR3 nucleotides read TGTGCCAGCAGTCCCCAGGGAGGCGAGCAGTTCTTC.